The clone carrying this TCR beta chain was seen ten or more times. This record comes from a study of T-cell memory formation after mild COVID-19. Via MiXCR, TCRdb re-called the 5' RACE reads, giving one row per CDR3 protein. The table has 400,000 to 450,000 distinct CDR3 sequences, 15% to 20% seen once. Germline CDR1 is SQVTM and CDR2 is ANQGSEA. The length of the CDR3 is 12 residues. V was trimmed by 3 bases and J by 1 base, leaving 4 bases between them. The clonotype comes from a man between 18 and 35 years old who had mild COVID-19 (a few samples of this study predate the infection). Cell type and time point are not known. Sequences were obtained from PBMCs or a T cell subset sorted from them (not recorded which). This chain connects TRBV29-1 to TRBJ2-1; the D is unclear. The CDR3 DNA sequence: TGCAGCGTTGATGGGTCCTACAATGAGCAGTTCTTC. Its protein is CSVDGSYNEQFF.